This T cell receptor beta chain comes out of a study of blood T cell repertoires in COVID-19. Turning to the study itself: Samples of COVID-19 (acute and convalescent) were obtained from the United States, Italy and Spain. From T cells, B-cell-depleted T cells, or PBMCs came the material, which was cDNA or gDNA.

There are a few counts of this clone. Measured with immunoSEQ multiplex PCR; TCRdb has only the in-frame clones, and not every one. The sample consists of hundreds of thousands of clones, around four fifths of them appearing once. The TCR comes from a woman in her sixties or seventies with active or convalescent COVID-19. Sequenced: peripheral blood.

The CDR3 loop reads CATSREIPTAAGGEQFF. CDR3 coding DNA: TGTGCCACCAGCAGAGAGATCCCCACTGCAGCGGGGGGTGAGCAGTTCTTC. The chain couples TRBV15 to TRBJ2-1; 9 nucleotides line up with TRBD2. Unmatched junction bases numbered 12, after V lost 0 bases and J lost 9 bases. CDR1 is LNHNV and CDR2 is YYDKDF in the germline V gene (reference sequence). The CDR3 spans 17 residues.